This entry lists 21 T cell receptor beta chains sequenced from one sample in a study of tumor-infiltrating lymphocytes in oesophageal squamous cell carcinoma. From the PCR reads, TCRdb called clonotypes with MiXCR, one entry per CDR3 protein. Of fewer than 15,000 distinct CDR3 sequences listed, more than 45% are singletons. Input material: blood. Source of these receptors: a female donor with esophageal squamous cell carcinoma.

This sequence joins TRBV7-3 and TRBJ2-1, with D possibly matching TRBD2 (5 bases). With 8 bases removed from V and 0 bases from J, the gap between germline ends came to 8 bases. Germline assignment: CDR1 SGHTA and CDR2 FQGTGA. The CDR3 is 13 residues long. The CDR3 spells CASGEGSYNEQFF. In DNA form, the CDR3 reads TGTGCCAGCGGTGAGGGCTCCTACAATGAGCAGTTCTTC.

The chain has TRBV11-1 and TRBJ2-3; D uncertain. The J call may be mistaken, given a closer DNA end match to TRBJ2-1. The CDR3 contains 12 residues. CDR1 is SGHAT and CDR2 is FQDESV in the germline V gene (reference sequence). Here the CDR3 reads CASSLPSNEQFF. As DNA, the CDR3 is TGTGCCAGCAGCTTACCGTCGAATGAGCAGTTCTTC.

The chain carries TRBV28 and TRBJ2-1; 13 nucleotides agree with TRBD2. Germline assignment: CDR1 MDHEN and CDR2 SYDVKM. CDR3 length: 16 residues. The V segment lost 1 base and the J segment 8 bases; nucleotides outside the gene matches: 5. CDR3 loop: CASSLFGTSGIDEQFF. CDR3 DNA: TGTGCCAGCAGTTTATTTGGGACTAGCGGGATAGATGAGCAGTTCTTC.

This clonotype appeared a single time. J is TRBJ2-5 and V is TRBV7-3; 7 positions match TRBD2. J lost 5 bases, V lost 6 bases, and 9 bases had no gene match. The CDR3 loop spans 14 amino acids. The germline gives CDR1 SGHTA, CDR2 FQGTGA. CDR3 bases: TGTGCCAGCAGGTTAGCGGGCGCTCGGGAGACCCAGTACTTC. This sequence encodes CASRLAGARETQYF.

The gene calls are TRBV24-1 and TRBJ2-5, with a tentative D call TRBD1 (5 bases). Trimming took 0 bases from V and 5 from J, leaving 12 bases between them. Looked up from germline, CDR1 is KGHDR and CDR2 is SFDVKD. CDR3 length: 15 residues. The CDR3 sequence: CATSDLGQGWETQYF. The CDR3 DNA reads as TGTGCCACCAGTGATTTGGGGCAGGGCTGGGAGACCCAGTACTTC.

Comment on this clonotype: Relative to the germline gene, one junction end is altered; a read error may explain this. V is TRBV28 and J is TRBJ2-6; possibly TRBD1 for D (6 bases). Germline CDR1 reads MDHEN; CDR2 reads SYDVKM. The CDR3 has 14 residues. For the CDR3, the DNA is TGTGCCAGCAGGTCAGGGGACCTTAATTCACCCCTCCACTTC. Encoded protein: CASRSGDLNSPLHF. The full variable domain, in which reference TRBV28 and TRBJ2-6 provide the parts outside the CDR3, is DVKVTQSSRYLVKRTGEKVFLECVQDMDHENMFWYRQDPGLGLRLIYFSYDVKMKEKGDIPEGYSVSREKKERFSLILESASTNQTSMYLCASRSGDLNSPLHFGAGSRLTVL.

To note about this clonotype: The junction and the germline gene differ at one end; a read error may be behind it. The rearrangement links TRBV13 to TRBJ2-2, with 7 bases fitting TRBD2. From germline, CDR1 is PRHDT and CDR2 FYEKMQ (reference sequence). CDR3 length: 13 residues. The CDR3 reads CASSGDGTGELFF. DNA of the CDR3: TGCGCCAGCAGCGGGGACGGCACCGGGGAGCTGTTTTTT.

This clonotype was detected many times. V gene TRBV7-9 combines with J gene TRBJ2-5; D is unresolved. Germline V gene data show CDR1 as SEHNR and CDR2 as FQNEAQ (reference sequence). CDR3 length: 17 residues. V was trimmed by 1 base and J by 1 base, leaving 16 bases between them. CDR3 residues: CASSLEVGLRPQETQYF. The CDR3 DNA reads TGTGCCAGCAGCTTAGAGGTTGGGCTACGGCCCCAAGAGACCCAGTACTTC.

Turning to this clonotype: A read error is likely, as this CDR3 ends without the conserved phenylalanine or tryptophan. CDR3: CASSLSYEQYL. Written as DNA, the CDR3 is TGTGCCAGCAGCTTAAGCTACGAGCAGTACTTA. This rearrangement joins TRBV7-2 to TRBJ2-1; D is unresolved. The J call may not be correct, given that the DNA end is closer to TRBJ2-7. The germline V gene encodes CDR1 SGHTA and CDR2 FQGNSA. The CDR3 extends over 11 amino acids.

In its sample, this clonotype ranks as medium-sized. V is TRBV10-2 and J is TRBJ1-1; D is unclear. CDR1 and CDR2 from the germline V gene are WSHSY and SAAADI. The CDR3 has 14 residues. V lost 4 bases to trimming and J lost 6 bases, with 15 bases between them. The DNA of the CDR3 is TGCGCCAGCAGTGCGTTAGGAGTCGACGCTGAAGCTTTCTTT. Encoded protein: CASSALGVDAEAFF.

J is TRBJ2-5 and V is TRBV7-9; D uncertain. V lost 1 base to trimming and J lost 4 bases, with 7 bases between them. CDR3 length: 13 residues. Germline values: CDR1 SEHNR, CDR2 FQNEAQ (reference sequence). CDR3 sequence: CASSLEVGETQYF. Here the CDR3 DNA reads TGTGCCAGCAGCTTAGAGGTCGGAGAGACCCAGTACTTC.

Concerning this clonotype itself: Mismatch with germline at one junction end may stem from a read error. This chain uses TRBV7-3 with TRBJ2-7; 11 bases agree with TRBD2. Germline V gene data show CDR1 as SGHTA and CDR2 as FQGTGA. The CDR3 has 16 amino acids. CDR3 sequence reads: CASNNSGGATYNEQYF. The CDR3 coding sequence is TGTGCCAGCAACAATAGCGGGGGGGCTACTTACAATGAGCAGTACTTT.

This clonotype was detected a few times. The chain combines TRBV7-2 with TRBJ2-6, with 8 bases identical to TRBD1. Germline CDR1 is SGHTA and CDR2 is FQGNSA. CDR3 length: 20 residues. V gave up 3 bases and J gave up 0 bases; unmatched junction bases: 13. CDR3 region: CASSFPRGGQDRSGANVLTF. In nucleotides, the CDR3 is TGTGCCAGCAGCTTCCCCCGAGGGGGACAGGACCGCTCTGGGGCCAACGTCCTGACTTTC.

This rearrangement joins TRBV24-1 to TRBJ1-5; the D is unclear. The CDR3 is made up of 13 amino acids. Trimming removed 5 bases from V and 11 bases from J, with 15 bases in between. CDR1 is KGHDR and CDR2 is SFDVKD in the germline V gene. DNA of the CDR3: TGTGCCACCAGTGGGTCAGGAGTCCTATCCCAGCATTTT. It specifies CATSGSGVLSQHF.

This clonotype was observed many times. This could be a read error, since a much larger clone is one nucleotide away. V and J are TRBV11-2 and TRBJ2-1; D possibly uses TRBD1 or TRBD2 (5 bases each). TRBJ2-7 matches the DNA end more closely, so the J call is doubtful. The CDR3 loop spans 16 amino acids. The germline V gene encodes CDR1 SGHAT and CDR2 FQNNGV. The CDR3 bases are TGTGCCAGCAGCGTCCGGGACCCCATCTCCTACAATGAGCAGTACTTC. It yields the protein CASSVRDPISYNEQYF.

This clonotype was detected many times. This chain connects TRBV7-9 to TRBJ2-4; D not certain. Trimming cost V 4 bases and J 0 bases, with 10 bases left between them. The germline V gene has CDR1 SEHNR and CDR2 FQNEAQ (reference sequence). The CDR3 has 15 residues. This CDR3 reads CASSSKSLAKNIQYF. Here the CDR3 DNA reads TGTGCCAGCAGCTCGAAGAGTCTAGCCAAAAACATTCAGTACTTC.

This clonotype was recorded once. The chain couples TRBV7-4 to TRBJ2-1; maybe TRBD1 (6 bases). The J call may be mistaken, given a closer DNA end match to TRBJ2-5. The germline CDR1 and CDR2 sequences are SGHVT and SQSDAQ. The length of the CDR3 is 16 residues. The CDR3 loop reads CASSSNRDEAAETQYF. The CDR3 region has the DNA TGTGCCAGCAGCTCTAACAGGGACGAGGCAGCAGAGACCCAGTACTTC.

This clonotype was seen at least ten times. This could be a read error, since a much larger clone is one nucleotide away. The rearrangement uses TRBV6-1 and TRBJ2-1; TRBD2 agrees at 10 bases. The germline CDR1 and CDR2 sequences are MNHNS and SASEGT. With 7 bases clipped from V and 10 bases from J, the junction kept 16 bases outside the gene matches. The CDR3 extends over 16 amino acids. CDR3 nucleotide sequence: TGTGCCAGCAATGTTTATTGGACTAGCGGTTCCTACGAGCAGTTCTTC. This gives the protein CASNVYWTSGSYEQFF.

The rearrangement uses TRBV7-6 and TRBJ2-5; perhaps D is TRBD1 or TRBD2 (5 bases each). The J call is in doubt because the DNA end fits TRBJ2-7 better. The CDR3 spans 14 residues. Germline CDR1 is SGHVS and CDR2 is FNYEAQ. The CDR3 DNA is TGTGCCAGCAGCTTATCTGGGACCGGATACGAGCAGTACTTC. This sequence encodes CASSLSGTGYEQYF.

This clonotype was observed a few times. The chain is built from TRBV6-5 and TRBJ2-1; 10 bases align to TRBD1. V dropped 0 bases and J dropped 6; count of bases not matched to a gene: 20. Germline V CDR1 and CDR2: MNHEY, SVGAGI. The CDR3 runs to 21 residues. The DNA of the CDR3 is TGTGCCAGCAGTTACTCGATACTAGGGACAGGGGCTCTACAGTTGGGCAATGAGCAGTTCTTC. This translates into CASSYSILGTGALQLGNEQFF.

The rearrangement joins TRBV12-3 or TRBV12-4 to TRBJ2-5, with D possibly matching TRBD2 (5 bases). The J call may not be correct, given that the DNA end is closer to TRBJ2-1. The CDR3 totals 15 residues. The CDR3 DNA is TGTGCCAGCAGCCCCAGCGGCGGCGTCTACAATGAGCAGTTCTTC. Protein: CASSPSGGVYNEQFF.